These 27 T cell receptor beta chains originate from one sample sequenced in a study of response to subunit inactivated influenza vaccine. TCRdb analysed the RT-PCR reads with MiXCR anew, one entry per CDR3 protein. The repertoire includes hundreds of thousands of distinct CDR3 sequences, around 18% of them detected once, and 11% sits in the top ten. Sequencing used PBMCs from blood, obtained 5 days after vaccination. Every receptor here comes from a man aged 45 to 65 who received an inactivated influenza vaccine.

This clonotype has only a few counts. The genes are TRBV9 and TRBJ2-7, with 7 bases fitting TRBD1. Germline V gene lookup returns CDR1 SGDLS and CDR2 YYNGEE. Trimming removed 4 bases from V and 4 bases from J; junction bases left unmatched: 11. This CDR3 is 15 amino acids long. The CDR3 spells CASSPRGQGVYEQYF. The CDR3 nucleotides are TGTGCCAGCAGCCCGCGAGGGCAGGGGGTATACGAGCAGTACTTC.

This clonotype was seen a handful of times. The CDR3 DNA follows: TGTGCCAGCCAAGGGCGGGGGTCGCGGGCCGGGGAGCTGTTTTTT. Residues: CASQGRGSRAGELFF. The chain joins TRBV6-1 to TRBJ2-2, with 7 bases lining up with TRBD2. The CDR3 loop spans 15 amino acids. The germline CDR1 and CDR2 sequences are MNHNS and SASEGT. The J segment lost 6 bases and the V segment lost 8 bases, leaving 12 bases of the junction unmatched.

This rearrangement joins TRBV20-1 to TRBJ2-5; a possible D gene is TRBD1 (6 bases). The CDR3 runs to 13 residues. Trimming took off 3 bases at V and 5 bases at J, with 13 bases between the two ends. CDR1 is DFQATT and CDR2 is SNEGSKA in the germline V gene (reference sequence). For the CDR3, the DNA is TGCAGTGCTAGGCCAGGGGCGCGGGAGACCCAGTACTTC. This translates into CSARPGARETQYF.

The chain joins TRBV5-1 to TRBJ1-3; D not resolved. The V gene lost 0 bases and the J gene lost 4 bases, with 8 bases spanning the gap. This CDR3 contains 14 residues. The germline CDR1 and CDR2 sequences are SGHRS and YFSETQ. CDR3 nucleotides: TGCGCCAGCAGCTTGGCAGCGACCGGAAACACCATATATTTT. Translated, it gives CASSLAATGNTIYF.

In its sample, this clonotype was seen a few times. The chain is built from TRBV29-1 and TRBJ2-3, with D possibly being TRBD1 (5 bases). Trimming shortened V by 5 bases and J by 6 bases, and 9 bases separated the two germline ends. Germline loops: CDR1 SQVTM, CDR2 ANQGSEA. The CDR3 covers 11 residues. CDR3 protein: CSVLRQDTQYF. The CDR3 region has the DNA TGCAGCGTTCTTCGACAGGATACGCAGTATTTT.

The rearrangement joins TRBV7-2 to TRBJ2-1, with D possibly matching TRBD1 (6 bases). The germline gives CDR1 SGHTA, CDR2 FQGNSA. This CDR3 is 14 amino acids long. V was clipped by 3 bases and J by 10 bases, with 16 bases between them. The CDR3 protein is CASSFKNRVREQFF. CDR3 nucleotides: TGTGCCAGCAGCTTCAAAAACAGGGTAAGGGAGCAGTTCTTC.

This clonotype was seen a few times. This sequence joins TRBV20-1 and TRBJ2-1; TRBD1 matches 7 bases. Germline V lookup: CDR1 DFQATT, CDR2 SNEGSKA (reference sequence). The length of the CDR3 is 13 residues. The trim removed 5 bases at V and 4 bases at J, leaving 5 bases unmatched. CDR3 loop: CSALDRPYNEQFF. CDR3 nucleotides: TGCAGTGCTCTGGACAGGCCTTACAATGAGCAGTTCTTC.

In its sample, this clonotype was seen a few times. J is TRBJ2-5 and V is TRBV6-6; D possibly corresponds to TRBD1 (5 bases). V was cut by 4 bases and J by 7 bases, with 13 bases left in between. The CDR3 runs to 13 residues. The germline CDR1 and CDR2 sequences are MNHNY and SVGAGI (reference sequence). As DNA, the CDR3 is TGTGCCAGCAGTTTTACAGATGGGGCGACCCAGTACTTC. This gives the protein CASSFTDGATQYF.

The chain carries TRBV18 and TRBJ2-3; D ambiguous. Germline CDR1 is KGHSH and CDR2 is LQKENI. Trimming pared 7 bases from V and 2 bases from J, leaving 13 bases between. The CDR3 is 14 residues long. CDR3: CASCYTANTDTQYF. DNA of the CDR3: TGTGCCAGCTGCTACACAGCGAACACAGATACGCAGTATTTT.

In its sample, this clonotype was seen a few times. CDR3 in DNA: TGTGCCAGCAGTCCGAACCGGGACAGACTCTACGAGCAGTACTTC. It is translated as CASSPNRDRLYEQYF. The V call is TRBV4-2, the J call TRBJ2-7; 7 bases match TRBD1. There are 15 residues in the CDR3. Germline values: CDR1 LGHNA, CDR2 YNFKEQ. Trimming at V came to 6 bases and at J to 3 bases, leaving 11 bases not matched to a gene.

V and J are TRBV28 and TRBJ2-5, with D perhaps matching TRBD1 (6 bases). The germline V gene has CDR1 MDHEN and CDR2 SYDVKM. This CDR3 spans 15 amino acids. Trimming shortened V by 3 bases and J by 3 bases, and 14 bases separated the two germline ends. CDR3 sequence reads: CASSFSGTMEETQYF. The CDR3 region has the DNA TGTGCCAGCAGTTTTTCCGGGACAATGGAAGAGACCCAGTACTTC.

This clonotype was recorded at least ten times. The chain links TRBV2 to TRBJ1-2; TRBD1 is a possible D gene (6 bases). This CDR3 has 14 amino acids. Germline-derived CDR1 and CDR2 are SNHLY and FYNNEI. Trimming stripped 8 bases from V and 1 base from J, with 14 bases between. Here the CDR3 reads CASSVRQVNYGYTF. The CDR3 nucleotides are TGTGCCAGCTCTGTCAGACAGGTTAACTATGGCTACACCTTC.

This clonotype was seen only a few times. CDR3 DNA: TGTGCCAGCAGCTCAAGCGGGTCCCCCTACGAGCAGTACTTC. Its protein is CASSSSGSPYEQYF. V usage is TRBV12-3 or TRBV12-4 and J usage is TRBJ2-7, with TRBD2 as a possible D gene (6 bases). V lost 6 bases and J lost 2, with 14 bases in between. The CDR3 is 14 amino acids.

V usage is TRBV7-9 and J usage is TRBJ2-7; maybe TRBD1 (5 bases). Trimming removed 5 bases from V and 7 bases from J, with 15 bases in between. This CDR3 is built from 13 residues. The germline V gene has CDR1 SEHNR and CDR2 FQNEAQ (reference sequence). In DNA form, the CDR3 reads TGTGCCAGCAGCCTCCCGGTTCAGGGAGAGCAGTACTTC. This gives the protein CASSLPVQGEQYF.

The chain couples TRBV10-2 to TRBJ2-1, with 8 bases identical to TRBD2. This CDR3 has 13 residues. Germline lookup yields CDR1 WSHSY and CDR2 SAAADI. J was trimmed by 5 bases and V by 4 bases; bases with no gene match: 1. The CDR3 nucleotides read TGCGCCAGCAGTGTAGCGGGGAACAATGAGCAGTTCTTC. It translates to CASSVAGNNEQFF.

This clonotype was detected a few times. The CDR3 DNA sequence: TGTGCCAGCAGTTTACGCGGGCCCATTTTGCCATACGAGCAGTACTTC. Encoded protein: CASSLRGPILPYEQYF. The chain employs TRBV12-3 or TRBV12-4 and TRBJ2-7; tentative D call: TRBD2 (5 bases). This CDR3 contains 16 residues. V lost 2 bases, J lost 4 bases, and 18 bases lay in between.

J is TRBJ2-7 and V is TRBV6-5; the D call may be TRBD1 or TRBD2 (5 bases each). This CDR3 has 14 amino acids. Trimming took 0 bases from V and 2 from J, leaving 8 bases between them. The germline V gene has CDR1 MNHEY and CDR2 SVGAGI. The CDR3 DNA is TGTGCCAGCAGTTACTCACGGGACGCCTACGAGCAGTACTTC. The encoded protein is CASSYSRDAYEQYF.

This clonotype was counted between two and nine times. The genes are TRBV4-3 and TRBJ2-7; tentatively, D is TRBD1 (6 bases). Trimming left V 4 bases short and J 7 bases short, with 17 bases between. There are 14 residues in the CDR3. Germline CDR1 reads LGHNA; CDR2 reads YSLEER. CDR3: CASSPEGGVGEQYF. CDR3 sequence (DNA): TGCGCCAGCAGCCCTGAAGGGGGTGTGGGTGAGCAGTACTTC.

This clonotype was observed a handful of times. This chain connects TRBV7-2 to TRBJ1-1; TRBD1 might be the D (5 bases). Trimming removed 2 bases at V and 3 bases at J, with 10 bases between. CDR3 length equals 14 residues. Germline CDR1 and CDR2: SGHTA and FQGNSA. The CDR3 DNA follows: TGTGCCAGCAGCTTAAGTGGGGGGTACACTGAAGCTTTCTTT. Amino acid sequence: CASSLSGGYTEAFF.

There are many counts of this clonotype. The genes are TRBV12-3 or TRBV12-4 and TRBJ2-5; TRBD1 might be the D (6 bases). CDR3 length: 15 amino acids. V was pared by 6 bases and J by 5 bases, with 19 bases between. CDR3 nucleotides: TGTGCCAGCAGCCAATTCACAGGGACGGGGGAGACCCAGTACTTC. Its protein product is CASSQFTGTGETQYF.

V gene TRBV12-3 or TRBV12-4 combines with J gene TRBJ2-2; D perhaps matches TRBD1 (6 bases). The CDR3 runs 16 residues. Trimming pared 5 bases from V and 2 bases from J, leaving 15 bases between. The CDR3 loop reads CASSEQGSINTGELFF. CDR3 nucleotide sequence: TGTGCCAGCAGTGAACAGGGATCGATTAACACCGGGGAGCTGTTTTTT.

The rearrangement links TRBV28 to TRBJ2-7; D might be TRBD1 or TRBD2, each matching 7 bases. This CDR3 is 15 amino acids long. The germline V and J ends were trimmed by 4 bases and 3 bases, with 16 bases remaining between them. Germline values: CDR1 MDHEN, CDR2 SYDVKM. The CDR3 DNA follows: TGTGCCAGCAGTTCAGGGGGGGGATCCAACTACGAGCAGTACTTC. Residues: CASSSGGGSNYEQYF.

This chain uses TRBV15 with TRBJ1-1; 8 bases line up with TRBD1. CDR3 length: 16 amino acids. CDR1 LNHNV and CDR2 YYDKDF come from the germline V gene (reference sequence). V shed 0 bases and J 1 base; nucleotides not matched to a gene: 4. Here the CDR3 reads CATSRDLQGENTEAFF. CDR3 coding DNA: TGTGCCACCAGCAGAGATCTACAGGGGGAGAACACTGAAGCTTTCTTT.

This rearrangement joins TRBV5-1 to TRBJ2-5; possibly TRBD1 for D (6 bases). CDR3 size: 14 residues. Germline V gene lookup returns CDR1 SGHRS and CDR2 YFSETQ. V was shortened by 5 bases and J by 5 bases, with 16 bases between the two germline ends. CDR3 sequence: CASSVAGVSETQYF. CDR3 sequence (DNA): TGCGCCAGCAGTGTTGCAGGGGTTTCGGAGACCCAGTACTTC. Variable domain in full (rest from reference TRBV5-1 and TRBJ2-5): KAGVTQTPRYLIKTRGQQVTLSCSPISGHRSVSWYQQTPGQGLQFLFEYFSETQRNKGNFPGRFSGRQFSNSRSEMNVSTLELGDSALYLCASSVAGVSETQYFGPGTRLLVL.

This clonotype was picked up a small number of times. This sequence joins TRBV6-2 or TRBV6-3 and TRBJ1-5; D might be TRBD1 (6 bases). CDR3 length: 13 amino acids. Trimming stripped 7 bases from V and 5 bases from J, with 12 bases between. CDR1 and CDR2 (germline): MNHEY, SVGEGT. For the CDR3, the DNA is TGTGCCAGCAAGGACAGAACTTATCAGCCCCAGCATTTT. It yields the protein CASKDRTYQPQHF.

This chain joins TRBV28 and TRBJ2-7; D is ambiguous. Per germline, CDR1 MDHEN and CDR2 SYDVKM. Trimming took 3 bases from V and 5 from J, leaving 14 bases between them. This CDR3 has 14 residues. CDR3: CASSFVPRGDEQYF. The CDR3 bases are TGTGCCAGCAGTTTTGTCCCTCGTGGCGACGAGCAGTACTTC.

The sample holds many counts of this clonotype. V and J are TRBV20-1 and TRBJ2-7; D might be TRBD1 (6 bases). Trimming pared 0 bases from V and 5 bases from J, leaving 17 bases between. From germline, CDR1 is DFQATT and CDR2 SNEGSKA (reference sequence). This CDR3 has 15 residues. CDR3 sequence: CSARDSTGKLHEQYF. The CDR3 DNA is TGCAGTGCTAGAGATTCTACAGGGAAGTTGCACGAGCAGTACTTC.